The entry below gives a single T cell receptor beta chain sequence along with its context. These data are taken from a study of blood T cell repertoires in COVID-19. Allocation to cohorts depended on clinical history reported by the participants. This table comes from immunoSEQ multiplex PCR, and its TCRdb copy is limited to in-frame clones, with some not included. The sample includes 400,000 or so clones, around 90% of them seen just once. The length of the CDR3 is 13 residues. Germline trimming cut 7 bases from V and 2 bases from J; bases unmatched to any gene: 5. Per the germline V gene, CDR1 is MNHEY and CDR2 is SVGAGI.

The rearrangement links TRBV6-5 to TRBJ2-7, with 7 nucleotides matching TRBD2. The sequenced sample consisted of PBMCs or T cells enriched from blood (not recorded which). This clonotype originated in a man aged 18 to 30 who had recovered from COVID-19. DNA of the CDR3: TGTGCCAGCACTAGCGGAAAACCCTACGAGCAGTACTTC. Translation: CASTSGKPYEQYF.